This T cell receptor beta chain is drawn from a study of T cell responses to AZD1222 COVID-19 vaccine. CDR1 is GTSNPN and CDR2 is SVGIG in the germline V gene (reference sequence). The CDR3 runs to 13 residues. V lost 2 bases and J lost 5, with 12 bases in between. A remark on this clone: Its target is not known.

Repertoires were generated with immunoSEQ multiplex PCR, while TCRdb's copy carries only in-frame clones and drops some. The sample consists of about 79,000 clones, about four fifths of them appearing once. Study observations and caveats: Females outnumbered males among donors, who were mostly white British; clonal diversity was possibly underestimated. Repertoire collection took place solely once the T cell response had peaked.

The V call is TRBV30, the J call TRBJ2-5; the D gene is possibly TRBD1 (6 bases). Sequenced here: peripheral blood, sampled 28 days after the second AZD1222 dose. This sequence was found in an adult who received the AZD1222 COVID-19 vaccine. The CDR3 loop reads CAWSQQGPETQYF. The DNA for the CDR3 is TGTGCCTGGAGTCAACAGGGCCCGGAGACCCAGTACTTC.